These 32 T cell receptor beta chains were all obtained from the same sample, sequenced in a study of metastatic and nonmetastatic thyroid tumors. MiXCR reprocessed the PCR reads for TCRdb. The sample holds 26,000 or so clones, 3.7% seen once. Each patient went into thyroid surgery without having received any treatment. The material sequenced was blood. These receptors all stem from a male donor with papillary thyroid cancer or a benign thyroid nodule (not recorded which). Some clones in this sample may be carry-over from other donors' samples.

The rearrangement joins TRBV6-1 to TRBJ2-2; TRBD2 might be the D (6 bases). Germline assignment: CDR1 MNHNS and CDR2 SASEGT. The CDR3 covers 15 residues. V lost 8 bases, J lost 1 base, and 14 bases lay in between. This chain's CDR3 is CASSRGKGNTGELFF. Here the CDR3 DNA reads TGTGCCAGCTCGCGGGGAAAAGGGAACACCGGGGAGCTGTTTTTT.

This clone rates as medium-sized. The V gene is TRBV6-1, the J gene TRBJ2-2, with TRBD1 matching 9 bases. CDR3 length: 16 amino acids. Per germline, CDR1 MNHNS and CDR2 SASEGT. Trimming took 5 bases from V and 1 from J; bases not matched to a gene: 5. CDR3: CASSRDRERNTGELFF. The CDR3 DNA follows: TGTGCCAGCAGTCGGGACAGGGAAAGGAACACCGGGGAGCTGTTTTTT.

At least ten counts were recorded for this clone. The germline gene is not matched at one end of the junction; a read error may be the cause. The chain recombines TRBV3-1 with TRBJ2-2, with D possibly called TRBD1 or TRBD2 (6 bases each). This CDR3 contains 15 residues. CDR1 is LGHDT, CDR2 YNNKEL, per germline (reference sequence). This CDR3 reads CASSQKGGHTEELFF. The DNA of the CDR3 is TGTGCCAGCAGCCAAAAGGGGGGCCATACCGAGGAGCTGTTTTTT.

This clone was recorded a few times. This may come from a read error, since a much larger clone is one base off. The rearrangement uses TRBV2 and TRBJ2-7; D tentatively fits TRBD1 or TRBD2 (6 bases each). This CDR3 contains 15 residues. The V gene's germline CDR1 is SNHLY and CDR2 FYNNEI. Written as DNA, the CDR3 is TGTGTCAGCAGTGTCAGACAGGAGGGTGCCTACGAGCAGTACTTC. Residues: CVSSVRQEGAYEQYF.

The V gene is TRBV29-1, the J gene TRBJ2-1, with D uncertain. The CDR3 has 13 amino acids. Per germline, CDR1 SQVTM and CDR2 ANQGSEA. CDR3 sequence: CIVARQADNEQFF. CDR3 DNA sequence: TGCATCGTAGCACGGCAGGCCGACAATGAGCAGTTCTTC.

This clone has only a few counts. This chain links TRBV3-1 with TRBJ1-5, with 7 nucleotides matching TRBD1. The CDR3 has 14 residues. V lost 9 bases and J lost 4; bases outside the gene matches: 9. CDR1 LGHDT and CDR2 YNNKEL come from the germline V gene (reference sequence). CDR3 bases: TGTGCCAGTGGAGACAGGGTCTTAAATCAGCCCCAGCATTTT. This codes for CASGDRVLNQPQHF.

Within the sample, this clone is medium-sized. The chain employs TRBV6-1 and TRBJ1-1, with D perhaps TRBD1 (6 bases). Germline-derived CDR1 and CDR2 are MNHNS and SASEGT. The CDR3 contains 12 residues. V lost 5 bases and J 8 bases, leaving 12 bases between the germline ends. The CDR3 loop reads CASSYKTGEAFF. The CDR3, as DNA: TGTGCCAGCAGTTACAAAACAGGGGAAGCTTTCTTT.

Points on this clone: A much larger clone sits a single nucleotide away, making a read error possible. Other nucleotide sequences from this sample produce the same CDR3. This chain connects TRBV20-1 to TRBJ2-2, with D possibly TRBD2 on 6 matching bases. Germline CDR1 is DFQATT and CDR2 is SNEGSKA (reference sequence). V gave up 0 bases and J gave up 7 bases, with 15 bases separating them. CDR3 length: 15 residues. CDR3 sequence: CSARDRTSGLGELFF. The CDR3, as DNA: TGCAGTGCTAGAGATCGGACCAGCGGGCTCGGGGAGCTGTTTTTT.

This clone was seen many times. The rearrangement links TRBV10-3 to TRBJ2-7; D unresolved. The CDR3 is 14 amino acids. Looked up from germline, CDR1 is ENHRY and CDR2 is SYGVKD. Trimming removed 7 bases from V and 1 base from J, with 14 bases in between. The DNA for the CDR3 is TGTGCCATCAAGGTAACAGAAGTTTCCTACGAGCAGTACTTC. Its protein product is CAIKVTEVSYEQYF.

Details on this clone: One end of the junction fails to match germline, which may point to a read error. The CDR3 nucleotides are TGTGTCAGCAGTGGGGACGGGACGCCCGACAATGAGCAGTTCTTC. Its protein is CVSSGDGTPDNEQFF. The genes are TRBV9 and TRBJ2-1; D is tentatively TRBD1 or TRBD2 (5 bases each). This CDR3 is built from 15 residues. The germline V gene has CDR1 SGDLS and CDR2 YYNGEE.

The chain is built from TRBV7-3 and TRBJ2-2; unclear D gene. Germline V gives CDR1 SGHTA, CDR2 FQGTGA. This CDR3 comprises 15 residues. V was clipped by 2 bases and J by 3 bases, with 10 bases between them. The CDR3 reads CASSLGPGYTGELFF. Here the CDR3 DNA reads TGTGCCAGCAGCTTAGGGCCAGGTTACACCGGGGAGCTGTTTTTT.

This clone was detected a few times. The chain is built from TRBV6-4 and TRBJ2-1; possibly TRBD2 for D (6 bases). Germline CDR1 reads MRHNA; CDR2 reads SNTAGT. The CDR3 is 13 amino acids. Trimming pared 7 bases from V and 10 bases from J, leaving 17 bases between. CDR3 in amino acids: CASIATSFGEQFF. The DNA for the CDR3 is TGTGCCAGCATTGCGACTAGTTTCGGCGAGCAGTTCTTC.

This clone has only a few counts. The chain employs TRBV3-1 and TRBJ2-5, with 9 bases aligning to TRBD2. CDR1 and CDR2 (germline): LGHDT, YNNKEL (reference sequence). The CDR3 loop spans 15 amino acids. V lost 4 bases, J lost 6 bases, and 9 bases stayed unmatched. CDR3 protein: CASSPRWTSVQTQYF. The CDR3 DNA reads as TGTGCCAGCAGCCCCCGATGGACTAGCGTACAGACCCAGTACTTC.

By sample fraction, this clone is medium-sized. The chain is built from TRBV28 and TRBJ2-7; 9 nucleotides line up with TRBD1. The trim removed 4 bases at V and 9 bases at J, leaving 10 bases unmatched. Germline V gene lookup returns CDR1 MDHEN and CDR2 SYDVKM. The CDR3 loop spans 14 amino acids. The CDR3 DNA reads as TGTGCCAGCAGTTCCGGGACAGGGCGCCTCGCGCAGTACTTC. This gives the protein CASSSGTGRLAQYF.

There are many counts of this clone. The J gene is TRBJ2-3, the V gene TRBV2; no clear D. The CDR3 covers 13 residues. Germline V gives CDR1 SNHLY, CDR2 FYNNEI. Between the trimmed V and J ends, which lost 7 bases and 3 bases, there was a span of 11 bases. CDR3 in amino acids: CASIPDITDTQYF. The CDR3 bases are TGTGCCAGCATCCCGGATATAACAGATACGCAGTATTTT.

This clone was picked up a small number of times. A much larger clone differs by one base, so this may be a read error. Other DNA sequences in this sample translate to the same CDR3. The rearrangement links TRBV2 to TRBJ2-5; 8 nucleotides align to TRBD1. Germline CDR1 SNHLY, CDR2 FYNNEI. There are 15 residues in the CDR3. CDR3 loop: CAGSDSGQGLETQYF. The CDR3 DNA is TGTGCCGGCAGTGACTCCGGACAGGGACTAGAGACCCAGTACTTC.

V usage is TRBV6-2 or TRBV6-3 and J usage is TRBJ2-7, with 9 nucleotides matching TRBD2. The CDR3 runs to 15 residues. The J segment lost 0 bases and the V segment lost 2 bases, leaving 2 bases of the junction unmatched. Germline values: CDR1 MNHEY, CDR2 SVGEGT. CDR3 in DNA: TGTGCCAGCAGTTACGGCGGGAGGGGCTCCTACGAGCAGTACTTC. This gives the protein CASSYGGRGSYEQYF.

In DNA form, the CDR3 reads TGTGCCTGGAGGTCAGGGAATACTGAAGCTTTCTTT. Its protein is CAWRSGNTEAFF. This chain uses TRBV30 with TRBJ1-1; weak D call: TRBD1 (5 bases). Trimming removed 3 bases from V and 5 bases from J, with 10 bases in between. This CDR3 contains 12 residues. Germline CDR1 and CDR2: GTSNPN and SVGIG (reference sequence).

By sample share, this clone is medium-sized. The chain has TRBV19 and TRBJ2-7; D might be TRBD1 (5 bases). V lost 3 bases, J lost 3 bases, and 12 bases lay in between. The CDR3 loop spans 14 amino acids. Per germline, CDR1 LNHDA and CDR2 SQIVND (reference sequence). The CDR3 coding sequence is TGTGCCAGTAGTATTAGCCGACAGTTCTACGAGCAGTACTTC. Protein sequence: CASSISRQFYEQYF.

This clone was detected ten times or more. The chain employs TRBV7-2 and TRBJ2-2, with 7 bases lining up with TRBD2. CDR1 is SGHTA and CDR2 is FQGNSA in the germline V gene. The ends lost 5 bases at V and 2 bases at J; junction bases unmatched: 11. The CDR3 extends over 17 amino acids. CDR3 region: CASSRWGGGPNTGELFF. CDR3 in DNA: TGTGCCAGCAGCCGCTGGGGGGGAGGGCCTAACACCGGGGAGCTGTTTTTT.

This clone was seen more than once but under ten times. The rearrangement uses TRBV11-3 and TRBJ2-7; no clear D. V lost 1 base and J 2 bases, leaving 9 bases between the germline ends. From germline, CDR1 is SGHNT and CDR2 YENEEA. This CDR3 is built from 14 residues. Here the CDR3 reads CASSLAPRTYEQYF. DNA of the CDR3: TGTGCCAGCAGCTTAGCTCCACGTACCTACGAGCAGTACTTC.

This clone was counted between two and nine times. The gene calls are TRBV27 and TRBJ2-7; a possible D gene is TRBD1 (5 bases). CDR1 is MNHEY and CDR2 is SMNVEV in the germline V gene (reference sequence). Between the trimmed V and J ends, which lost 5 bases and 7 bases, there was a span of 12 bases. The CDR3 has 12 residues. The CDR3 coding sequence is TGTGCCAGCAGTCTCACAGGTCGGGAGCAGTACTTC. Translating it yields CASSLTGREQYF.

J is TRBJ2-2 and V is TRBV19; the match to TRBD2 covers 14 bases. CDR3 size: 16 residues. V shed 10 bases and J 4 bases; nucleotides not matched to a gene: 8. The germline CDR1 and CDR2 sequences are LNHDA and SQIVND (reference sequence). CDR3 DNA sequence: TGTGCCACGACGGGACTAGCGGGAGTGATCACCGGGGAGCTGTTTTTT. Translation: CATTGLAGVITGELFF.

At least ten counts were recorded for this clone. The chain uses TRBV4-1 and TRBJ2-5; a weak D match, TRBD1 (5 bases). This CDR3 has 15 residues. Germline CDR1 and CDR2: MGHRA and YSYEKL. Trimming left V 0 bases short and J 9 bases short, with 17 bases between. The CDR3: CASSQEVRVITAQYF. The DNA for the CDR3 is TGCGCCAGCAGCCAAGAAGTCAGGGTGATCACGGCCCAGTACTTC.

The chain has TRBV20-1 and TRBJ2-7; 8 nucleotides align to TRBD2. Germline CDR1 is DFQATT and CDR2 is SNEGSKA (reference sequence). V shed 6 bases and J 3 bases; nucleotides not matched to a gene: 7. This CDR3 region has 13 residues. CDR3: CSAPAGENYEQYF. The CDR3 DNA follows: TGCAGTGCACCAGCGGGGGAGAACTACGAGCAGTACTTC.

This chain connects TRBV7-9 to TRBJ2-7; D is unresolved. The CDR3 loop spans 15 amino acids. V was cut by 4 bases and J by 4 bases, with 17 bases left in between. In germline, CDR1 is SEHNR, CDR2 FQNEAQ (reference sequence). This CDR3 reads CASSSDLASRYEQYF. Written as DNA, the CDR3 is TGTGCCAGCAGCTCGGACCTCGCTAGTAGATACGAGCAGTACTTC.

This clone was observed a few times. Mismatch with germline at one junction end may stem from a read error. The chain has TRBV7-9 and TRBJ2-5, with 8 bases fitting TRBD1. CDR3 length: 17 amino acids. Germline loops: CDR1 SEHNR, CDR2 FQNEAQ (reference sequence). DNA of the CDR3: TGTGCCAGCAGTTTAGGATCGCTTACAGGGGGTGCGGAGACCCAGTACTTC. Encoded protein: CASSLGSLTGGAETQYF.

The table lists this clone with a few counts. The CDR3 sequence: CARRDGSFYGYTF. The CDR3 coding sequence is TGTGCCAGAAGAGACGGATCGTTCTATGGCTACACCTTC. V usage is TRBV2 and J usage is TRBJ1-2, with D hard to call. The CDR3 spans 13 residues. CDR1 is SNHLY and CDR2 is FYNNEI in the germline V gene. The ends were cut back, 9 bases at V and 4 bases at J, with 15 bases in the middle. Full variable domain (remainder filled in from reference TRBV2 and TRBJ1-2): EPEVTQTPSHQVTQMGQEVILRCVPISNHLYFYWYRQILGQKVEFLVSFYNNEISEKSEIFDDQFSVERPDGSNFTLKIRSTKLEDSAMYFCARRDGSFYGYTFGSGTRLTVV.

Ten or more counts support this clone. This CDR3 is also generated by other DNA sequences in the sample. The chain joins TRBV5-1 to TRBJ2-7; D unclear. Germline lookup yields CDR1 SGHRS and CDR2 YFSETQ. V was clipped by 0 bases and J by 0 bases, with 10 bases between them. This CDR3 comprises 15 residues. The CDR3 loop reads CASSLAGGSSYEQYF. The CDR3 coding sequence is TGCGCCAGCAGCTTGGCCGGCGGTAGCTCCTACGAGCAGTACTTC.

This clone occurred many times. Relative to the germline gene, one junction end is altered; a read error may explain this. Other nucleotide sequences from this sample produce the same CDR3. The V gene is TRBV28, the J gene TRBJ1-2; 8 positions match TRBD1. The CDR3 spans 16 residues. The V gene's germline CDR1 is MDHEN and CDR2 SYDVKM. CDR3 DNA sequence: TGTGCCAGCAGTTTCCCCCCCGGGCAGGGGGCTTTTGGCTACGCCTTC. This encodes CASSFPPGQGAFGYAF.

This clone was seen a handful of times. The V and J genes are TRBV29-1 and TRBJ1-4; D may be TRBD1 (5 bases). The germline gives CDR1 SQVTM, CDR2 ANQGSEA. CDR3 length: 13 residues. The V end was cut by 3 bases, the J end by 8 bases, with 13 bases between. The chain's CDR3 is CSVDAGAGEKLFF. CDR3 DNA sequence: TGCAGCGTTGATGCGGGCGCAGGGGAAAAACTGTTTTTT. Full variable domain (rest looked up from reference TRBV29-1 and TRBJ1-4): SAVISQKPSRDICQRGTSLTIQCQVDSQVTMMFWYRQQPGQSLTLIATANQGSEATYESGFVIDKFPISRPNLTFSTLTVSNMSPEDSSIYLCSVDAGAGEKLFFGSGTQLSVL.

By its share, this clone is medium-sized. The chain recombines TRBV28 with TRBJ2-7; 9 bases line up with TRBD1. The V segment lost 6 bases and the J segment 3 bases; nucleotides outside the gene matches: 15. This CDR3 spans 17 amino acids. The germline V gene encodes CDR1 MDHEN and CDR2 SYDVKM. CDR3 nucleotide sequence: TGTGCCAGCAGCTCTCACGGGGGACAGGGCCGGGGCTACGAGCAGTACTTC. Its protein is CASSSHGGQGRGYEQYF.